This entry lists 20 T cell receptor beta chains sequenced from one sample in a study of identical twins. TCRdb recomputed calls from the 5' RACE reads with MiXCR, one row per CDR3 protein. The sample has about 890,000 distinct CDR3 sequences, approximately 13% seen once; the top ten hold around 1.5%. These data also featured in a second study, about yellow fever vaccine responses in identical twins.

The sequenced sample was PBMCs. The receptor source for this set is a young woman in good health.

This clonotype was observed at least ten times. V and J are TRBV20-1 and TRBJ2-3; perhaps TRBD1 as D (6 bases). CDR1 and CDR2 (germline): DFQATT, SNEGSKA (reference sequence). Trimming left V 3 bases short and J 2 bases short, with 12 bases between. The CDR3 spans 14 residues. For the CDR3, the DNA is TGCAGTGCTAGGAGGACAGCTTCCACAGATACGCAGTATTTT. This gives the protein CSARRTASTDTQYF.

This clonotype occurred a few times. This chain uses TRBV20-1 with TRBJ2-1; 10 bases line up with TRBD2. The CDR3 is 15 residues long. J gave up 6 bases and V 6 bases, and 11 bases lay outside the gene matches. The germline V gene encodes CDR1 DFQATT and CDR2 SNEGSKA (reference sequence). The CDR3 sequence is CSAPEEASGGNEQFF. CDR3 in DNA: TGCAGTGCGCCCGAGGAGGCTAGCGGGGGCAATGAGCAGTTCTTC.

The chain combines TRBV5-1 with TRBJ2-3; 8 bases line up with TRBD2. Germline-derived CDR1 and CDR2 are SGHRS and YFSETQ. The trim removed 4 bases at V and 0 bases at J, leaving 7 bases unmatched. The CDR3 is made up of 16 amino acids. For the CDR3, the DNA is TGCGCCAGCAGCATGTCTGCTAGCGGGAGCACAGATACGCAGTATTTT. It specifies CASSMSASGSTDTQYF.

In its sample, this clonotype was seen many times. The V gene is TRBV6-5, the J gene TRBJ2-3; D is undetermined. There are 14 residues in the CDR3. Germline loops: CDR1 MNHEY, CDR2 SVGAGI. V was shortened by 0 bases and J by 0 bases, with 4 bases between the two germline ends. Here the CDR3 reads CASSYSGSTDTQYF. Written as DNA, the CDR3 is TGTGCCAGCAGTTACTCGGGCAGCACAGATACGCAGTATTTT.

This clonotype has only a few counts. The V call is TRBV12-3 or TRBV12-4, the J call TRBJ2-1, with 8 nucleotides matching TRBD1. This CDR3 is 13 amino acids long. V shed 8 bases, J shed 7 bases, and the junction held 7 bases outside the gene matches. The CDR3 here is CASGSQGANEQFF. The DNA of the CDR3 is TGTGCCAGCGGTAGTCAGGGGGCAAATGAGCAGTTCTTC.

This clonotype was recorded only once. This chain links TRBV7-9 with TRBJ2-2, with 7 bases matching TRBD2. V was pared by 5 bases and J by 0 bases, with 6 bases of the junction left unmatched. Germline assignment: CDR1 SEHNR and CDR2 FQNEAQ (reference sequence). The CDR3 has 16 residues. CDR3 bases: TGTGCCAGCAGCGAGACTAGCCTCTCGAACACCGGGGAGCTGTTTTTT. This codes for CASSETSLSNTGELFF. Drawing the rest from reference TRBV7-9 and TRBJ2-2, the complete variable domain is DTGVSQNPRHKITKRGQNVTFRCDPISEHNRLYWYRQTLGQGPEFLTYFQNEAQLEKSRLLSDRFSAERPKGSFSTLEIQRTEQGDSAMYLCASSETSLSNTGELFFGEGSRLTVL.

This rearrangement joins TRBV5-1 to TRBJ2-1, with D possibly TRBD1 on 6 matching bases. CDR3 length: 16 residues. V was pared by 1 base and J by 4 bases, with 15 bases between. Germline V gene lookup returns CDR1 SGHRS and CDR2 YFSETQ. The CDR3 here is CASSLNARTAYNEQFF. The CDR3 nucleotides are TGCGCCAGCAGCTTGAACGCCCGGACAGCTTACAATGAGCAGTTCTTC.

The chain is built from TRBV10-2 and TRBJ1-1, with D unclear. Germline V gene data show CDR1 as WSHSY and CDR2 as SAAADI. Trimming left V 0 bases short and J 2 bases short, with 10 bases between. This CDR3 is built from 15 residues. The CDR3 DNA reads as TGCGCCAGCAGTGAGTCGCTAGGGAGTAACACTGAAGCTTTCTTT. Translating it yields CASSESLGSNTEAFF.

The genes are TRBV5-1 and TRBJ1-6; weak D call: TRBD1 (6 bases). Germline lookup yields CDR1 SGHRS and CDR2 YFSETQ. V dropped 0 bases and J dropped 9 bases, with 16 bases sitting between them. CDR3 length equals 16 residues. The CDR3 loop reads CASSLVPGGRGSPLHF. The CDR3 DNA reads as TGCGCCAGCAGCTTGGTGCCGGGGGGGCGCGGTTCACCCCTCCACTTT. Complete variable domain (other parts from reference TRBV5-1 and TRBJ1-6): KAGVTQTPRYLIKTRGQQVTLSCSPISGHRSVSWYQQTPGQGLQFLFEYFSETQRNKGNFPGRFSGRQFSNSRSEMNVSTLELGDSALYLCASSLVPGGRGSPLHFGNGTRLTVT.

The chain's CDR3 is CASSYPPGRQLSGANVLTF. The CDR3 DNA follows: TGTGCCAGCAGTTACCCCCCCGGGAGACAACTCTCTGGGGCCAACGTCCTGACTTTC. The chain uses TRBV6-5 and TRBJ2-6; tentative D call: TRBD2 (6 bases). Germline CDR1 reads MNHEY; CDR2 reads SVGAGI. The length of the CDR3 is 19 residues. Deletions cut 2 bases from V and 0 bases from J, with 17 bases between.

This clonotype turned up a few times. The chain couples TRBV10-2 to TRBJ2-7; D gene uncertain. Germline V gives CDR1 WSHSY, CDR2 SAAADI. The CDR3 is 14 amino acids. V was trimmed by 3 bases and J by 2 bases, leaving 11 bases between them. For the CDR3, the DNA is TGCGCCAGCAGTGACGCCCGCACCACCTACGAGCAGTACTTC. As protein: CASSDARTTYEQYF.

This clonotype showed up just a few times. This chain links TRBV18 with TRBJ1-4, with D possibly matching TRBD1 (5 bases). V lost 1 base to trimming and J lost 8 bases, with 20 bases between them. The CDR3 spans 17 residues. Germline CDR1 is KGHSH and CDR2 is LQKENI. CDR3 in amino acids: CASSPRPGRGGSEKLFF. Written as DNA, the CDR3 is TGTGCCAGCTCACCACGTCCGGGACGGGGAGGTAGCGAAAAACTGTTTTTT. Full variable domain (outside the CDR3, taken from reference TRBV18 and TRBJ1-4): NAGVMQNPRHLVRRRGQEARLRCSPMKGHSHVYWYRQLPEEGLKFMVYLQKENIIDESGMPKERFSAEFPKEGPSILRIQQVVRGDSAAYFCASSPRPGRGGSEKLFFGSGTQLSVL.

This clonotype occurred many times. The chain carries TRBV2 and TRBJ1-5; TRBD1 agrees at 7 bases. There are 15 residues in the CDR3. The germline gives CDR1 SNHLY, CDR2 FYNNEI. V lost 6 bases, J lost 2 bases, and 7 bases stayed unmatched. CDR3 sequence (DNA): TGTGCCAGCAGAGCCAACACAGGGGGCAATCAGCCCCAGCATTTT. Translating it yields CASRANTGGNQPQHF. Variable domain in full (rest from reference TRBV2 and TRBJ1-5): EPEVTQTPSHQVTQMGQEVILRCVPISNHLYFYWYRQILGQKVEFLVSFYNNEISEKSEIFDDQFSVERPDGSNFTLKIRSTKLEDSAMYFCASRANTGGNQPQHFGDGTRLSIL.

This clonotype was recorded a few times. V gene TRBV19 combines with J gene TRBJ2-6; D unresolved. Trimming removed 6 bases from V and 1 base from J, with 16 bases in between. This CDR3 has 17 amino acids. Germline values: CDR1 LNHDA, CDR2 SQIVND (reference sequence). CDR3: CASRLDPGSSGANVLTF. The CDR3 bases are TGTGCCAGTAGACTGGACCCTGGTTCATCTGGGGCCAACGTCCTGACTTTC.

The V and J genes are TRBV13 and TRBJ2-3, with D possibly being TRBD1 or TRBD2 (5 bases each). The CDR3 sequence is 15 residues long. Trimming removed 4 bases at V and 10 bases at J, with 21 bases between. CDR1 and CDR2 from the germline V gene are PRHDT and FYEKMQ (reference sequence). The CDR3 loop is CASSSPGTEGHAQYF. CDR3 nucleotide sequence: TGTGCCAGCAGCTCACCGGGGACCGAGGGTCATGCGCAGTATTTT.

V usage is TRBV25-1 and J usage is TRBJ2-2; a possible D gene is TRBD1 (5 bases). With 10 bases removed from V and 8 bases from J, the gap between germline ends came to 23 bases. Per germline, CDR1 MGHDK and CDR2 SYGVNS. The CDR3 runs to 15 residues. The CDR3 sequence is CATTRFPQGTGELFF. DNA for the CDR3: TGTGCCACCACCCGATTCCCCCAGGGTACAGGGGAGCTGTTTTTT.

The rearrangement joins TRBV5-6 to TRBJ1-4; maybe TRBD1 (5 bases). Per germline, CDR1 SGHDT and CDR2 YYEEEE. The ends were cut back, 0 bases at V and 8 bases at J, with 8 bases in the middle. This CDR3 spans 13 amino acids. In DNA, the CDR3 is TGTGCCAGCAGCTTGGGGACAAGGGAAAAACTGTTTTTT. It codes for CASSLGTREKLFF.

This chain connects TRBV6-1 to TRBJ2-5; 7 bases agree with TRBD1. V lost 7 bases to trimming and J lost 5 bases; unmatched junction nucleotides: 10. The CDR3 totals 14 residues. CDR1 is MNHNS and CDR2 is SASEGT in the germline V gene. The DNA for the CDR3 is TGTGCCAGCAAACAGACAGGGACGGGCGAGACCCAGTACTTC. Its protein is CASKQTGTGETQYF.

A few counts support this clonotype. The genes are TRBV14 and TRBJ2-5; TRBD2 aligns across 10 bases. Germline-derived CDR1 and CDR2 are SGHDN and FVKESK. The CDR3 extends over 16 amino acids. V shed 4 bases, J shed 4 bases, and the junction held 9 bases outside the gene matches. This CDR3 reads CASSPQLAGVRETQYF. For the CDR3, the DNA is TGTGCCAGCAGCCCACAGCTAGCGGGGGTACGAGAGACCCAGTACTTC.

V usage is TRBV28 and J usage is TRBJ2-5; D is unresolved. The CDR3 is 13 residues long. The germline V and J ends were trimmed by 3 bases and 7 bases, with 12 bases remaining between them. Germline lookup yields CDR1 MDHEN and CDR2 SYDVKM. CDR3 region: CASSFHIDGTQYF. The CDR3, as DNA: TGTGCCAGCAGTTTCCACATCGACGGGACCCAGTACTTC.